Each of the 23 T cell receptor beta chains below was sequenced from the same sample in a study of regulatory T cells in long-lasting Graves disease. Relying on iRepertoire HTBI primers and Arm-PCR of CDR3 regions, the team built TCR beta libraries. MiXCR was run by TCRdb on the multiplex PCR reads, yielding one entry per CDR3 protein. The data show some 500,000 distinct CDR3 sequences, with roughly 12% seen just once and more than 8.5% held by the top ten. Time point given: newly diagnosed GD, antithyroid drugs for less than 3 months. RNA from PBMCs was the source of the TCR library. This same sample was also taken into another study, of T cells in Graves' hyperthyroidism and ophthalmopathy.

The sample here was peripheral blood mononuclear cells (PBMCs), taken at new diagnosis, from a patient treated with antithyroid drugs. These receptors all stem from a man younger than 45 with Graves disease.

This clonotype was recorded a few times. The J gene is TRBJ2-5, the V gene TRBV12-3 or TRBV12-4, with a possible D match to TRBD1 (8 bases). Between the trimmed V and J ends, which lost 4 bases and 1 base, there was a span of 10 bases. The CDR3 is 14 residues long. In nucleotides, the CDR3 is TGTGCCAGCAGTTACAGGGGGGGCCAAGAGACCCAGTACTTC. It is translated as CASSYRGGQETQYF.

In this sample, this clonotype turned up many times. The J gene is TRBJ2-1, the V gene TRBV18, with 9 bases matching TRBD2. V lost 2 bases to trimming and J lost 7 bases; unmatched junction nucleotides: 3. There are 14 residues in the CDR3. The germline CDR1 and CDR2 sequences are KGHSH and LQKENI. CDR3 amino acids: CASSPDSGSNEQFF. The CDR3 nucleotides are TGTGCCAGCTCACCAGATAGCGGGAGTAATGAGCAGTTCTTC.

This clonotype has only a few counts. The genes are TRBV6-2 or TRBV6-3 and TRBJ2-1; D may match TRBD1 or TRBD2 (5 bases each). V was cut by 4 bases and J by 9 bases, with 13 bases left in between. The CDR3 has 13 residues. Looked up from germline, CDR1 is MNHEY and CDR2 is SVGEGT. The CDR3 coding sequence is TGTGCCAGCAGTTGGGTACTAGGGGCTGAGCAGTTCTTC. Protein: CASSWVLGAEQFF.

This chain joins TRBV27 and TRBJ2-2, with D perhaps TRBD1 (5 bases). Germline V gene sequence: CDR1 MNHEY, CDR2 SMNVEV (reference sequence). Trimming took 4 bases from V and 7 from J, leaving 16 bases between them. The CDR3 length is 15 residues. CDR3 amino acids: CASSSPAGFGGELFF. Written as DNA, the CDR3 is TGTGCCAGCAGTTCACCGGCAGGGTTTGGCGGGGAGCTGTTTTTT.

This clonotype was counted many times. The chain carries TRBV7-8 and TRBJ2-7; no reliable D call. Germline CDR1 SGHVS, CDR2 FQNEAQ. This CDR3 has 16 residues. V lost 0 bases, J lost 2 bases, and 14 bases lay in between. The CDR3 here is CASSLAASGHAYEQYF. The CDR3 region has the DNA TGTGCCAGCAGCTTAGCAGCCTCTGGGCATGCCTACGAGCAGTACTTC. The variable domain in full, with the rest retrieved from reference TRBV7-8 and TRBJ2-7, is GAGVSQSPRYKVAKRGQDVALRCDPISGHVSLFWYQQALGQGPEFLTYFQNEAQLDKSGLPSDRFFAERPEGSVSTLKIQRTQQEDSAVYLCASSLAASGHAYEQYFGPGTRLTVT.

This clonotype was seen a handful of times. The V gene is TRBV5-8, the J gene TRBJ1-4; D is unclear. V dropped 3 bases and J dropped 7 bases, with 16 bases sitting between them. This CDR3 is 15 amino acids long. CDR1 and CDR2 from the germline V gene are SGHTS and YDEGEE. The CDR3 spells CASSSKSTGGEKLFF. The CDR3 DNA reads TGTGCCAGCAGCTCCAAATCCACTGGCGGTGAAAAACTGTTTTTT. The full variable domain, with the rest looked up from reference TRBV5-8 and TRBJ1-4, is EAGVTQSPTHLIKTRGQQATLRCSPISGHTSVYWYQQALGLGLQFLLWYDEGEERNRGNFPPRFSGRQFPNYSSELNVNALELEDSALYLCASSSKSTGGEKLFFGSGTQLSVL.

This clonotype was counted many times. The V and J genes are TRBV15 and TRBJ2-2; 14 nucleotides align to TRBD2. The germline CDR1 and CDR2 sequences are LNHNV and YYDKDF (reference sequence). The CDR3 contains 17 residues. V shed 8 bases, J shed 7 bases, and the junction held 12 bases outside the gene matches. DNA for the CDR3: TGTGCCACCGGGGGGACTAGCGGGAGAAAGAGGATCGGGGAGCTGTTTTTT. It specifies CATGGTSGRKRIGELFF.

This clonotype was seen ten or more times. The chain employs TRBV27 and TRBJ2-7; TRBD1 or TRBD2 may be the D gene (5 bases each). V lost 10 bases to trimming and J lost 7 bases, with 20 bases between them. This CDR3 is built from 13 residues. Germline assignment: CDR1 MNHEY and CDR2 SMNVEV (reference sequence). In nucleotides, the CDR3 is TGTGCCACCTCTCGCGAGGGGTTGAAGGAGCAGTACTTC. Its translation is CATSREGLKEQYF.

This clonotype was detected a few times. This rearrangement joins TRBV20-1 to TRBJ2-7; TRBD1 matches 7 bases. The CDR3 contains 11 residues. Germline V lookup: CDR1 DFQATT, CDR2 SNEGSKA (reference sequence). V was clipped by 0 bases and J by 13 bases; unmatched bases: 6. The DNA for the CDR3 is TGCAGTGCTAGAGAAGGACAGGAGCGATACTTC. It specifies CSAREGQERYF.

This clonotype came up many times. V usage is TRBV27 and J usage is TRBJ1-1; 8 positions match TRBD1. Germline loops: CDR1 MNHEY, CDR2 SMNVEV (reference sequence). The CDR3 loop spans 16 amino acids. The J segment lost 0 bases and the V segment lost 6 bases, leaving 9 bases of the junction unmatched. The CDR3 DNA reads TGTGCCAGCAGCCGTACAGGGGGGATATTGAACACTGAAGCTTTCTTT. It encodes CASSRTGGILNTEAFF.

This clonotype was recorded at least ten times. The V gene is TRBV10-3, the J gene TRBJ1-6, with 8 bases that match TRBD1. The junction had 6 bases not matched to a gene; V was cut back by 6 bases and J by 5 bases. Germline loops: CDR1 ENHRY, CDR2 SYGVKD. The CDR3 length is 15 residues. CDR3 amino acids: CAIRPGQENNSPLHF. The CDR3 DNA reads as TGTGCCATCAGGCCGGGACAGGAGAATAATTCACCCCTCCACTTT.

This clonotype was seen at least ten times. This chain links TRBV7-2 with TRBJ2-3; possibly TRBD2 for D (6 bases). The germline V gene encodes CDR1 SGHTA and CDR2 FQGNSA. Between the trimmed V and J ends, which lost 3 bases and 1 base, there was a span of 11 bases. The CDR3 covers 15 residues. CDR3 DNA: TGTGCCAGCAGCTTTGCTGCTAGCGGCACAGATACGCAGTATTTT. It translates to CASSFAASGTDTQYF.

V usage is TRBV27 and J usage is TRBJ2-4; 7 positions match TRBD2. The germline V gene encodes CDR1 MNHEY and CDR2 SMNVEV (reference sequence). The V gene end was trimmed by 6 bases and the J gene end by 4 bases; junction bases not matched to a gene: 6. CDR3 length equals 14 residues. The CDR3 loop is CASRGLGEKNIQYF. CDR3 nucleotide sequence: TGTGCCAGCAGAGGACTAGGGGAAAAAAACATTCAGTACTTC.

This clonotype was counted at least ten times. The CDR3 coding sequence is TGTGCCAGCAGCTTTACGCGGACAGTCTTCCAAGAGACCCAGTACTTC. It translates to CASSFTRTVFQETQYF. The chain couples TRBV5-6 to TRBJ2-5; TRBD1 is a possible D gene (6 bases). The germline gives CDR1 SGHDT, CDR2 YYEEEE. This CDR3 has 16 residues. Trimming took 2 bases from V and 1 from J, leaving 15 bases between them.

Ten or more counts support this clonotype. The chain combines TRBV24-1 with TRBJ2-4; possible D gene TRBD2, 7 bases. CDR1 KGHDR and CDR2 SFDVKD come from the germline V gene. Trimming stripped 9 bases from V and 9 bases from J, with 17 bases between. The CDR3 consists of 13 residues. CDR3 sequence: CATVDEGGSIQYF. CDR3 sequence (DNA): TGTGCCACCGTGGACGAGGGGGGGAGCATTCAGTACTTC.

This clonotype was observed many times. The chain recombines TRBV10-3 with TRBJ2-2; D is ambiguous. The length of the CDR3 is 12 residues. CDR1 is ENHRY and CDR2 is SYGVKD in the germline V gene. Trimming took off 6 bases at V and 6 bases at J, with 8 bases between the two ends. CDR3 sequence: CAISPTAGELFF. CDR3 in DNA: TGTGCCATCAGCCCGACCGCCGGGGAGCTGTTTTTT.

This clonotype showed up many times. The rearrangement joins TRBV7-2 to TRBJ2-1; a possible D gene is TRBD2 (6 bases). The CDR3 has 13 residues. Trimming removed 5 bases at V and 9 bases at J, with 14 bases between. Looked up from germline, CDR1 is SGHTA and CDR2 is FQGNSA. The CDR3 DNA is TGTGCCAGCAGCCCGCGACTAGTTAGTGAGCAGTTCTTC. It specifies CASSPRLVSEQFF.

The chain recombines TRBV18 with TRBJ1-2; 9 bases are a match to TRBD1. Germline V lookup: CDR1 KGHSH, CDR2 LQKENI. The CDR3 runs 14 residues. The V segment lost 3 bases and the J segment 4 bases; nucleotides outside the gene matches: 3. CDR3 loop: CASSPSTGGYGYTF. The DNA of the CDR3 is TGTGCCAGCTCACCTTCGACAGGGGGCTATGGCTACACCTTC.

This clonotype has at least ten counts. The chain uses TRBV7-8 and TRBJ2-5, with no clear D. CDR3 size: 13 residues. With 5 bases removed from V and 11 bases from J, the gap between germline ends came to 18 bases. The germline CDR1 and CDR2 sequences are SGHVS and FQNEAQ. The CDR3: CASSPHIVRAQYF. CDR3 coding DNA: TGTGCCAGCAGCCCCCATATAGTTCGGGCACAGTACTTC.

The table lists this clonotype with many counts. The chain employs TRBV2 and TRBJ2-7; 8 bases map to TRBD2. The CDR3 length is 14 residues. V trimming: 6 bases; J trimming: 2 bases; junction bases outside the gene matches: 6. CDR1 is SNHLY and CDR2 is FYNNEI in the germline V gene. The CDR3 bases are TGTGCCAGCAGATCAACTAGCGGCCCCTACGAGCAGTACTTC. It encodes CASRSTSGPYEQYF.

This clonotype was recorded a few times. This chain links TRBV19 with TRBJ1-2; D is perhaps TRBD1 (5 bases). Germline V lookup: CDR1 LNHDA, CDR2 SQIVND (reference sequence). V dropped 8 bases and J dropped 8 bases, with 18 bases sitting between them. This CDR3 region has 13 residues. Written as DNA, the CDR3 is TGTGCCAGTGAACGGGGACCCCGGGAGGGCTACACCTTC. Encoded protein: CASERGPREGYTF.

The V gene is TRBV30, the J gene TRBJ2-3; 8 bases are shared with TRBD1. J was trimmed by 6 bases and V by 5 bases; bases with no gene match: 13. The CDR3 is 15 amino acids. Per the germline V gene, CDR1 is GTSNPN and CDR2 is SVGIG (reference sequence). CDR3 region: CAWGSQGAPGDTQYF. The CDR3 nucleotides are TGTGCCTGGGGTTCCCAGGGGGCGCCAGGGGATACGCAGTATTTT.

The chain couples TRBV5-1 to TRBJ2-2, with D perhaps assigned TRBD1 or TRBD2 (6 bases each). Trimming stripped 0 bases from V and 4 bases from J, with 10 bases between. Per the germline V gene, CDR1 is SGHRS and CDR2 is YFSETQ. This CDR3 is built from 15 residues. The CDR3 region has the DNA TGCGCCAGCAGCTTGGAACAGGGAGGCACCGGGGAGCTGTTTTTT. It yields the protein CASSLEQGGTGELFF. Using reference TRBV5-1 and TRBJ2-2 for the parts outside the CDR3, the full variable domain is KAGVTQTPRYLIKTRGQQVTLSCSPISGHRSVSWYQQTPGQGLQFLFEYFSETQRNKGNFPGRFSGRQFSNSRSEMNVSTLELGDSALYLCASSLEQGGTGELFFGEGSRLTVL.